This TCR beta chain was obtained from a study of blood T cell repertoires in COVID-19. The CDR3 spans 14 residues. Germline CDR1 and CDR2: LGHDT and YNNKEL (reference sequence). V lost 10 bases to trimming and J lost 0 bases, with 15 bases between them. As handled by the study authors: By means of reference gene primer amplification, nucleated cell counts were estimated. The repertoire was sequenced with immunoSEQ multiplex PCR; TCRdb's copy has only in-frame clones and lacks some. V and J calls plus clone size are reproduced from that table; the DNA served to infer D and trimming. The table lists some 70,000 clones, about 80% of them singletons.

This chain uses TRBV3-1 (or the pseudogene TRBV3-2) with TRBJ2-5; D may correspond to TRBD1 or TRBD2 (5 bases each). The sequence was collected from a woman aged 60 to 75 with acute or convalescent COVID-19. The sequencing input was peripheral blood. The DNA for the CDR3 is TGTGCCACCAGGGAGACAGATGACCAAGAGACCCAGTACTTC. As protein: CATRETDDQETQYF.